These 9 T cell receptor beta chains were all obtained from the same sample, sequenced in a study of STAT5B mutations in CD4+ large granular lymphocyte leukemia. Only in-frame clones appear in the TCRdb table, and some are missing; sequencing was by immunoSEQ multiplex PCR. Of about 46,000 clones listed, approximately 83% are singletons. Sequencing input: CD4+ T cells from blood buffy coats. These receptors originate from a human donor in good health.

This sequence joins TRBV21-1 and TRBJ2-3; the table's D call of TRBD1 was not tested on the DNA. TRBV21-1 is annotated as a pseudogene. There are 17 residues in the CDR3. CDR3 DNA: TGTGCCAGCAGCAATTTTTTGGGACAGGGGCTGACAGATACGCAGTATTTT. Translating it yields CASSNFLGQGLTDTQYF.

This clone was counted a few times. This chain uses TRBV30 with TRBJ1-2; no definite D call. CDR3 length equals 12 residues. CDR1 GTSNPN and CDR2 SVGIG come from the germline V gene (reference sequence). Trimming cost V 2 bases and J 7 bases, with 11 bases left between them. Here the CDR3 DNA reads TGTGCCTGGAGTTTGGTTAGTGGTGGCTACACCTTC. It codes for CAWSLVSGGYTF.

The V and J genes are TRBV11-3 and TRBJ2-3, with a tentative D call TRBD1 (6 bases). The CDR3 runs to 15 residues. Germline CDR1 SGHNT, CDR2 YENEEA. The germline V and J ends were trimmed by 4 bases and 0 bases, with 11 bases remaining between them. The CDR3: CASSSGTKSTDTQYF. The CDR3, as DNA: TGTGCCAGCAGCTCCGGGACAAAGAGCACAGATACGCAGTATTTT.

The V and J genes are TRBV7-9 and TRBJ2-3; no firm D call. The CDR3 runs 12 residues. Germline-derived CDR1 and CDR2 are SEHNR and FQNEAQ (reference sequence). V dropped 3 bases and J dropped 2 bases, with 3 bases sitting between them. The CDR3 loop reads CASSFFTDTQYF. CDR3 nucleotide sequence: TGTGCCAGCAGCTTTTTCACAGATACGCAGTATTTT.

CDR3 bases: TGTGCCAGCAGTTACTCGAAGGCTGAAGCTTTCTTT. It is translated as CASSYSKAEAFF. The chain joins TRBV6-5 to TRBJ1-1; no definite D call. Between the trimmed V and J ends, which lost 0 bases and 6 bases, there was a span of 5 bases. The germline V gene has CDR1 MNHEY and CDR2 SVGAGI. The CDR3 length is 12 residues.

As concerns this clone: The same CDR3 can be traced to other DNA sequences in this sample. This chain uses TRBV11-3 with TRBJ2-1; D is unclear. This CDR3 has 13 residues. Per germline, CDR1 SGHNT and CDR2 YENEEA. The ends were cut back, 5 bases at V and 0 bases at J, with 5 bases in the middle. The CDR3 DNA reads TGTGCCAGCAGCCCTAGCTCCTACAATGAGCAGTTCTTC. It encodes CASSPSSYNEQFF.

The chain's CDR3 is CASSSGRGRNEQYF. DNA of the CDR3: TGTGCCAGCAGCTCAGGAAGGGGCCGAAACGAGCAGTACTTC. J is TRBJ2-7 and V is TRBV11-1, with D tentatively TRBD1 (5 bases). The V end was cut by 4 bases, the J end by 5 bases, with 15 bases between. Germline V gene sequence: CDR1 SGHAT, CDR2 FQDESV (reference sequence). CDR3 length: 14 residues.

The chain couples TRBV6-6 to TRBJ2-3; D remains ambiguous. The ends were cut back, 3 bases at V and 2 bases at J, with 9 bases in the middle. The germline CDR1 and CDR2 sequences are MNHNY and SVGAGI (reference sequence). CDR3 length: 14 amino acids. In DNA, the CDR3 is TGTGCCAGCAGTTATGGTGTTAACACAGATACGCAGTATTTT. This encodes CASSYGVNTDTQYF.

The rearrangement links TRBV6-5 to TRBJ2-3; 10 bases line up with TRBD2. Germline V lookup: CDR1 MNHEY, CDR2 SVGAGI. This CDR3 has 16 amino acids. Trimming at V came to 4 bases and at J to 5 bases, leaving 9 bases not matched to a gene. In nucleotides, the CDR3 is TGTGCCAGCAGTTCCCCAGGGAGCGGGGGGGTAGATACGCAGTATTTT. Translation gives CASSSPGSGGVDTQYF.